The clone carrying this TCR beta chain was recorded a few times. Its antigen is not known. This specimen belongs to a study of T-cell reconstitution after alpha-beta-depleted transplantation in children. Molecular barcoding with unique molecular identifiers was used for the TCRbeta library. TCRdb re-analysed the PCR reads in MiXCR, keeping a single row per CDR3 protein. This table has approximately 89,000 distinct CDR3 sequences, around a sixth appearing once. The CDR3 totals 15 residues. Germline CDR1 is SGHRS and CDR2 is YFSETQ. The germline V and J ends were trimmed by 5 bases and 8 bases, with 20 bases remaining between them. General observations from the study: Fresh T-cell production supplied most of the T-cell counts and diversity seen one year after transplant. Where some patients showed high TCRbeta diversity at day 60, it came from recipient T cells and thymic progenitors that had survived. Where alpha-beta T cells came from about two months after transplant was reportedly several hundred expanded graft clones.

The chain carries TRBV5-1 and TRBJ2-1; D might be TRBD1 or TRBD2, each matching 6 bases. This TCR was sampled from a male patient aged 2-15 years who had a stem cell transplant for acute lymphoblastic leukemia, so the T cells may come from the graft donor. The starting material was PBMCs, mostly from graft donor cells, obtained 180 days after TCRalphabeta/CD19-depleted stem cell transplant. CDR3 DNA sequence: TGCGCCAGCAGTTCCGGGACTTTGAACAGGGATGAGCAGTTCTTC. It yields the protein CASSSGTLNRDEQFF. The whole variable domain, remainder taken from reference TRBV5-1 and TRBJ2-1, is KAGVTQTPRYLIKTRGQQVTLSCSPISGHRSVSWYQQTPGQGLQFLFEYFSETQRNKGNFPGRFSGRQFSNSRSEMNVSTLELGDSALYLCASSSGTLNRDEQFFGPGTRLTVL.